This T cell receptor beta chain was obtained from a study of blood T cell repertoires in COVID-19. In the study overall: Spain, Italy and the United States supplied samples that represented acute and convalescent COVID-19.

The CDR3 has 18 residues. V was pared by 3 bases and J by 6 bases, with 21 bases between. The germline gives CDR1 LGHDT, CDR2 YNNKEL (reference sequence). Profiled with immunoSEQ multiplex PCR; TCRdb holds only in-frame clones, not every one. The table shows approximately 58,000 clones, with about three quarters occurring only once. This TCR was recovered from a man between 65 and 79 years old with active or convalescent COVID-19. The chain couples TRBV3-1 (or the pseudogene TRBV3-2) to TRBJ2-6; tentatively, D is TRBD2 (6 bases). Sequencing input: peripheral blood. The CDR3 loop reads CASSHPLGGPSEANVLTF. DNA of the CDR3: TGTGCCAGCAGCCACCCCCTGGGGGGTCCCTCGGAGGCCAACGTCCTGACTTTC.